This TCR beta chain was documented in a study of cytomegalovirus exposure and HLA in healthy donors. Study-level information: Among about 190 million T cells, an earlier analysis found around 100 million unique TCR beta sequences. The study's findings and limits: Presence/absence results assume similar sequencing depth per donor, which may not hold. An Asian-associated ancestry cluster reportedly showed fewer N-insertions than the roughly 600-donor mean in a later analysis.

Trimming shortened V by 6 bases and J by 1 base, and 10 bases separated the two germline ends. From germline, CDR1 is MNHNS and CDR2 SASEGT. The CDR3 runs 14 residues. The table lists this clone with a few counts. Its antigen is unknown. The PCR contained 60 Vbeta and 13 Jbeta primers. Assay used: immunoSEQ multiplex PCR; TCRdb lists only in-frame clones, some missing. The data contain roughly 200,000 clones, roughly 9.4% of them seen just once; the ten biggest clones take up 1% to 1.5%. The chain recombines TRBV6-1 with TRBJ1-5; the D gene is possibly TRBD1 (6 bases). This sequence was found in a woman in her twenties or thirties in good health and CMV-seropositive. The material sequenced was PBMCs. The CDR3 spells CASSVTGSNQPQHF. The CDR3 DNA follows: TGTGCCAGCAGCGTCACAGGGAGCAATCAGCCCCAGCATTTT.